This T cell receptor (beta chain) was retrieved from a study of cytomegalovirus exposure and HLA in healthy donors. With respect to this clone: Its target is not known.

General study points: Researchers reported that three CMV-associated chains were confirmed in vitro as CMV antigen-specific. In an earlier analysis, most TCR beta V segments were productive about 87% or about 30% of the time.

V dropped 0 bases and J dropped 4; count of bases not matched to a gene: 7. The CDR3 is 16 residues long. Germline loops: CDR1 SGHNT, CDR2 YYREEE (reference sequence). PCR amplification relied on 60 Vbeta primers (plus 13 Jbeta primers). Sequenced by immunoSEQ multiplex PCR; TCRdb stores in-frame clones only, minus some. The sample carries 100,000 to 150,000 clones, roughly 80% recorded once. V gene TRBV5-4 combines with J gene TRBJ1-1; 9 bases match TRBD1. Sequencing was carried out using PBMCs. The receptor was isolated from a man aged 40-49 years in good health and CMV-seronegative. For the CDR3, the DNA is TGTGCCAGCAGCTTGGCCCAGGGACAGGGAGCCACTGAAGCTTTCTTT. Protein: CASSLAQGQGATEAFF.